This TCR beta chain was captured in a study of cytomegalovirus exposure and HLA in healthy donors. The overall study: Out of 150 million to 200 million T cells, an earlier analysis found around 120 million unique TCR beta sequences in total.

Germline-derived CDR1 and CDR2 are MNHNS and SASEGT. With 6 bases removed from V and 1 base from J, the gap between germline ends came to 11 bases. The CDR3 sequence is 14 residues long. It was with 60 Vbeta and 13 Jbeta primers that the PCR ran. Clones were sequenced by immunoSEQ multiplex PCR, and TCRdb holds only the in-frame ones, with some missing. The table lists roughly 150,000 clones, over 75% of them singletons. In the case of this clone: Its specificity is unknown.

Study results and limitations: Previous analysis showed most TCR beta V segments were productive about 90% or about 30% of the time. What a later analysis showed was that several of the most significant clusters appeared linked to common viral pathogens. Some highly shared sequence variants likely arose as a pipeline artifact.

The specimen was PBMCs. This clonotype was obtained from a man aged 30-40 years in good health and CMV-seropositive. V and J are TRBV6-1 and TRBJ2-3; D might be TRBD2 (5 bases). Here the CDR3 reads CASSTGYRTDTQYF. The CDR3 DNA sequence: TGTGCCAGCAGCACGGGATACCGCACAGATACGCAGTATTTT.